This T cell receptor (beta chain) stems from a study of blood T cell repertoires in COVID-19. This CDR3 contains 16 residues. Trimming took 4 bases from V and 0 from J, leaving 15 bases between them. Germline V gene sequence: CDR1 SEHNR, CDR2 FQNEAQ (reference sequence). As processed by the authors: Scientists estimated how many nucleated cells there were by amplifying reference gene primers. Sequenced by immunoSEQ multiplex PCR; TCRdb stores in-frame clones only, minus some. The V and J calls and clone size come from that table; D and trimming were worked out from the DNA. Of about 180,000 clones in the sample, 75% to 90% were seen once.

The source of this sequence is a human donor with active or convalescent COVID-19. The donor label of this sample is uncertain. The sequenced sample was peripheral blood. The chain carries TRBV7-9 and TRBJ1-2, with D possibly TRBD1 on 6 matching bases. DNA of the CDR3: TGTGCCAGCAGCTCCACAGGGATAAGGGCTAACTATGGCTACACCTTC. Residues: CASSSTGIRANYGYTF.